This TCR beta chain was sequenced for a study of blood T cell repertoires in COVID-19. Study-wide background: Sample material is recorded as cDNA or gDNA derived from T cells, B-cell-depleted T cells, or PBMCs.

CDR1 SGHKS and CDR2 YYEKEE come from the germline V gene (reference sequence). Trimming took 2 bases from V and 2 from J, leaving 4 bases between them. CDR3 length: 12 residues. Generated by immunoSEQ multiplex PCR, the TCRdb table keeps only in-frame clones and is missing some. Here the sample spans about 250,000 clones, about 86% being singletons. The chain couples TRBV5-5 to TRBJ2-5; D gene ambiguous. Specimen: peripheral blood. The TCR sequence derives from a person aged 65-85 years with COVID-19, enrolled during active disease. CDR3 loop: CASSLLQETQYF. The CDR3 DNA sequence: TGTGCCAGCAGCTTATTACAAGAGACCCAGTACTTC.